This T cell receptor (beta chain) was profiled in a study of memory CD4+ T cells and cytomegalovirus serostatus. Study details: Donors were healthy Belgian adults, 10 or so CMV seropositive and some 24 seronegative.

Using immunoSEQ multiplex PCR, the repertoire was profiled, and TCRdb retains in-frame clones only, with some absent. Altogether tens of thousands of clones are present, roughly four fifths being singletons, with the ten largest covering about 1.5%. Single viable CD3+CD4+CD8-CD45RO+ cells were sorted as the memory CD4+ T cells. This clone was picked up one time. The source material was memory CD4+ T cells from blood. The TCR sequence derives from an adult in good health and CMV-seronegative.

The CDR3 is CASSQERRGGFGEQYF. The CDR3 region has the DNA TGCGCCAGCAGCCAAGAGAGGCGCGGGGGGTTTGGCGAGCAGTACTTC. The rearrangement joins TRBV4-1 to TRBJ2-7; 8 bases align to TRBD2. The CDR3 length is 16 residues. V trimming: 0 bases; J trimming: 6 bases; junction bases outside the gene matches: 10. Per germline, CDR1 MGHRA and CDR2 YSYEKL.